Below, 4 T cell receptor beta chains from the same sample are listed, as sequenced in a study of OX40 agonist ivuxolimab in advanced cancers. Libraries were prepared by immunoSEQ multiplex PCR; TCRdb keeps only in-frame clonotypes and omits some of them. The table records some 33,000 clones, 80% to 90% of them present only once. The sequenced sample was CD4+ or CD8+ T cells sorted from blood, obtained in a trial of the OX40 agonist ivuxolimab. The receptors come from an adult with an advanced solid tumor such as melanoma, head and neck, liver or kidney cancer.

The chain links TRBV9 to TRBJ1-2; the match to TRBD1 covers 8 bases. V shed 3 bases and J 8 bases; nucleotides not matched to a gene: 6. CDR1 and CDR2 (germline): SGDLS, YYNGEE. This CDR3 has 13 residues. The CDR3 DNA is TGTGCCAGCAGCGCCCCAGGGGGCTGGGGCTACACCTTC. Its translation: CASSAPGGWGYTF.

The V gene is TRBV28, the J gene TRBJ1-5; 7 nucleotides agree with TRBD1. The length of the CDR3 is 14 residues. J gave up 4 bases and V 5 bases, and 5 bases lay outside the gene matches. Germline loops: CDR1 MDHEN, CDR2 SYDVKM. CDR3 amino acids: CASSTGQKNQPQHF. The CDR3 coding sequence is TGTGCCAGCAGTACGGGACAGAAAAATCAGCCCCAGCATTTT.

The chain's CDR3 is CASSVGDISNQPQHF. CDR3 DNA sequence: TGTGCCAGCAGCGTCGGGGACATTAGCAATCAGCCCCAGCATTTT. The rearrangement uses TRBV9 and TRBJ1-5, with TRBD1 as a possible D gene (6 bases). Germline V gives CDR1 SGDLS, CDR2 YYNGEE. Trimming stripped 2 bases from V and 0 bases from J, with 9 bases between. This CDR3 is 15 amino acids long.

This chain uses TRBV27 with TRBJ1-1; 8 bases are a match to TRBD1. The CDR3 is made up of 13 amino acids. Trimming at V came to 3 bases and at J to 6 bases, leaving 3 bases not matched to a gene. Germline V CDR1 and CDR2: MNHEY, SMNVEV (reference sequence). CDR3 DNA sequence: TGTGCCAGCAGTTTCCAGGGGGCTTCTGAAGCTTTCTTT. Amino acids: CASSFQGASEAFF.